The TCR beta chain under discussion was sequenced for a study of shared clonotypes between healthy human individuals. Using immunoSEQ multiplex PCR, the repertoire was profiled, and TCRdb retains in-frame clones only, with some absent. The sample has some 900,000 clones, approximately 80% seen once; the top ten hold approximately 1.5%. Study conclusions and caveats: Measured sharing among donors was expected to vary with sequencing depth. Sorted-subset sequencing was shown by rarefaction to be incomplete despite large depth. Approximately 5% of naive CD4 clonotypes were shared across several donors.

The table lists this clone with a count of one. As yet, its antigen is unknown. Germline assignment: CDR1 SGHRS and CDR2 YFSETQ. The junction had 4 bases not matched to a gene; V was cut back by 2 bases and J by 10 bases. This CDR3 is 14 amino acids long. Sequenced input: memory CD4+ T cells sorted from blood. Specified subset: CD45RA-negative fraction. The chain combines TRBV5-1 with TRBJ2-1, with TRBD2 matching over 12 bases. This sequence was found in a man between 18 and 35 years old in good health. CDR3 region: CASSLKTSGGEQFF. The CDR3 region has the DNA TGCGCCAGCAGCTTAAAAACTAGCGGGGGGGAGCAGTTCTTC.